One T cell receptor beta chain is described in this entry. As yet, its antigen is unknown. The CDR3 length is 13 residues. Germline V gene lookup returns CDR1 LGHDT and CDR2 YNNKEL (reference sequence). Trimming stripped 2 bases from V and 7 bases from J, with 8 bases between. With a J-beta primer mix and a sample-barcoded 5' primer, a second PCR ran roughly 6 to 12 cycles. TCRdb used MiXCR to reprocess the 5' RACE reads, holding one entry per CDR3 protein. The sample comprises more than 800,000 distinct CDR3 sequences, under 35% of which are singletons, and about 18% rests with the top ten. Collection of 9 to 10 milliliters of peripheral blood was performed for each donor. The data are from a study of blood T cells in healthy people across ages. At the level of the study: About one barcoded TCR beta cDNA was captured per two T cells. Study-wide results and limits: From one million sequenced T cells, diversity estimates were lower bounds.

Sample: blood. The source is a woman aged 80 or older in good health. The chain recombines TRBV3-1 with TRBJ1-4; D ambiguous. Here the CDR3 reads CASSQPASEKLFF. DNA of the CDR3: TGTGCCAGCAGCCAACCTGCAAGTGAAAAACTGTTTTTT.